Here is one T cell receptor (beta chain) with its context. This clone was picked up a small number of times. Its recognized antigen is unknown. Per-base qualities were not stored, and no clone one base away is much larger. The germline V gene yields ENHRY for CDR1 and SYGVKD for CDR2. Including the terminal cysteine and phenylalanine, the CDR3 comprises 14 residues. This entry keeps only the CDR3 DNA: 42 bases, framed from base 1. Trimming accounts for 4 bases at V and 6 bases at J, while the number of junction bases matched to no gene is 8. The immunoSEQ Assay, a bias-controlled multiplex PCR, was used to amplify TCRbeta CDR3 regions from genomic DNA. In the paper's pipeline: The number of nucleated cells in each sample was estimated from the amplification of reference gene primers within the assay. To quantify the absolute abundance of each unique TCRbeta CDR3 rearrangement, sequence reads were collapsed and filtered. For each sample, productive Simpson clonality was calculated as the square root of Simpson's diversity index over productive rearrangements. Not all clones reach the TCRdb copy of this immuneACCESS table, which keeps in-frame sequences only. Checked studies attribute under half of the gap to unresolved V genes and leave the rest unexplained. V and J calls plus clone size are reproduced from that table; the DNA served to infer D and trimming. This sample lists 15,000 to 20,000 clones; approximately 91% were detected once. The ten largest clones take up around 16% of the sample.

This specimen belongs to a study of blood T cell repertoires in COVID-19 (dated by TCRdb to about 2020). With regard to the full study: Samples from collaborators originated in the United States, Italy and Spain and spanned both the acute and convalescent phases of COVID-19. The material from the prospective study consisted of cDNA or gDNA derived from T cells, B-cell-depleted T cells, or PBMCs. The dataset comprised deeply sampled blood TCRbeta repertoires from subjects exposed to, actively infected with, or recovered from COVID-19. A freely available public database, intended as a resource for researchers studying the immune response to SARS-CoV-2, is where the repertoires were released. The samples were drawn from two sources: the first 160 participants of the ongoing ImmuneRACE study, and 1,200 or so subjects contributed by 6 global collaborators. Sample metadata almost always included a de-identified subject ID, COVID-19 status, age in years and sex. Where available, HLA class I and class II types were obtained from metadata supplied by the sample provider rather than from assay-based typing. On the study overall, not on this receptor specifically: The quantity of clinical and demographic metadata differed by source and by participant and was supplied without curation.

Whole blood was collected in K2EDTA tubes by collaborating institutions according to the institutions' own protocols. For TCRbeta analysis, collaborators shipped samples in one of three forms: frozen whole blood, isolated PBMCs, or DNA extracted from either of those sample types. This clonotype was sampled from a human donor in a cohort sampled during active COVID-19. The sample comprised peripheral blood. The chain is encoded by TRBV10-3 joined to TRBJ1-2; 7 of the junction bases match TRBD1. The CDR3 region: CAISVFDRDNGYTF. The base sequence is TGTGCCATCAGTGTTTTCGACAGGGACAATGGCTACACCTTC.